This TCR beta chain was identified in a study of T-cell memory formation after mild COVID-19. Losses at the gene ends were 0 bases for V and 5 bases for J; bases not matched to a gene: 5. Per germline, CDR1 SGHDT and CDR2 YYEEEE. The CDR3 length is 14 residues. TCRdb reprocessed the 5' RACE reads via MiXCR and lists one record per CDR3 protein. The data show under 300,000 distinct CDR3 sequences, with approximately 8% seen just once and approximately 23% held by the top ten. The rearrangement links TRBV5-6 to TRBJ2-7; 7 bases agree with TRBD1. The receptor's source is a man aged 18 to 30 who had mild COVID-19 (a few samples of this study predate the infection). Cell type and time point are not known. Input material: PBMCs or a T cell subset sorted from them (not recorded which). CDR3 in amino acids: CASSLAVGTDEQYF. The CDR3 DNA follows: TGTGCCAGCAGCTTGGCCGTGGGGACAGACGAGCAGTACTTC.